This entry lists 9 T cell receptor beta chains sequenced from one sample in a study of PD-L1 blockade in urothelial cancer. Clones were read by immunoSEQ multiplex PCR, and TCRdb kept only the in-frame ones, dropping some. The profile covers 40,000 to 60,000 clones, with roughly four fifths appearing a single time and approximately 2.9% taken by the ten largest. The time point here: pretreatment peripheral blood. This specimen was PBMCs, taken around atezolizumab (anti-PD-L1) treatment. The origin of the receptors is an older man with urothelial cancer.

CDR3: CASSRGLAGLYNEQFF. CDR3 DNA: TGCGCCAGCAGCCGAGGACTAGCGGGCCTCTACAATGAGCAGTTCTTC. V is TRBV4-1 and J is TRBJ2-1; 11 bases line up with TRBD2. Germline V gene data show CDR1 as MGHRA and CDR2 as YSYEKL. CDR3 size: 16 residues. Unmatched junction bases numbered 5, after V lost 4 bases and J lost 3 bases.

V and J are TRBV11-3 and TRBJ2-7, with 9 bases lining up with TRBD1. V trimming: 1 base; J trimming: 1 base; junction bases outside the gene matches: 2. Per germline, CDR1 SGHNT and CDR2 YENEEA. There are 15 residues in the CDR3. CDR3 amino acids: CASSLGQGVSYEQYF. CDR3 DNA: TGTGCCAGCAGCTTAGGACAGGGGGTTTCCTACGAGCAGTACTTC.

The chain joins TRBV2 to TRBJ2-3, with TRBD1 identical over 11 bases. The V and J ends lost 4 bases and 5 bases, in that order; junction bases with no gene match: 5. The CDR3 is 15 residues long. The germline CDR1 and CDR2 sequences are SNHLY and FYNNEI. The CDR3 region has the DNA TGTGCCAGCAGTGGGACAGGGGGCGGTGGAGATACGCAGTATTTT. Amino acids: CASSGTGGGGDTQYF.

This sequence joins TRBV11-3 and TRBJ2-2; 9 positions agree with TRBD1. From germline, CDR1 is SGHNT and CDR2 YENEEA. The junction had 11 bases not matched to a gene; V was cut back by 5 bases and J by 4 bases. The CDR3 spans 17 residues. The CDR3 sequence is CASSPGQGVSFTGELFF. The CDR3 DNA sequence: TGTGCCAGCAGCCCGGGACAGGGAGTTTCGTTCACCGGGGAGCTGTTTTTT.

The chain recombines TRBV28 with TRBJ2-5; no reliable D call. The germline gives CDR1 MDHEN, CDR2 SYDVKM. The V end was cut by 2 bases, the J end by 4 bases, with 8 bases between. The CDR3 loop spans 13 amino acids. The CDR3 protein is CASSLLSGETQYF. CDR3 nucleotides: TGTGCCAGCAGTTTACTGTCGGGAGAGACCCAGTACTTC.

The V gene is TRBV7-3, the J gene TRBJ1-1; D is possibly TRBD1 (5 bases). The CDR3 consists of 14 residues. Germline CDR1 is SGHTA and CDR2 is FQGTGA. V gave up 3 bases and J gave up 1 base, with 9 bases separating them. CDR3 sequence (DNA): TGTGCCAGCAGCTTCACAGGAGAGAACACTGAAGCTTTCTTT. Amino acid sequence: CASSFTGENTEAFF.

V and J are TRBV9 and TRBJ1-1; the match to TRBD1 covers 8 bases. With V trimmed by 0 bases and J by 5 bases, 9 bases remained unmatched. The germline CDR1 and CDR2 sequences are SGDLS and YYNGEE. This CDR3 spans 16 amino acids. DNA of the CDR3: TGTGCCAGCAGCGTAGTTCCGGGCAGGGGGCTTACTGAAGCTTTCTTT. Its protein product is CASSVVPGRGLTEAFF.

This chain links TRBV4-1 with TRBJ2-3; 9 positions agree with TRBD2. This CDR3 contains 15 residues. CDR1 is MGHRA and CDR2 is YSYEKL in the germline V gene. Trimming took 3 bases from V and 0 from J; bases not matched to a gene: 1. The CDR3 DNA sequence: TGCGCCAGCAGCCACGGGACTAGCAGCACAGATACGCAGTATTTT. Amino acids: CASSHGTSSTDTQYF.

The sample holds one count of this clone. This chain uses TRBV4-1 with TRBJ1-6; 7 bases are a match to TRBD1. This CDR3 contains 14 residues. The germline gives CDR1 MGHRA, CDR2 YSYEKL. V trimming: 1 base; J trimming: 10 bases; junction bases outside the gene matches: 4. CDR3: CASSQGDRASPLHF. The CDR3, as DNA: TGCGCCAGCAGCCAAGGCGACAGGGCATCACCCCTCCACTTT.